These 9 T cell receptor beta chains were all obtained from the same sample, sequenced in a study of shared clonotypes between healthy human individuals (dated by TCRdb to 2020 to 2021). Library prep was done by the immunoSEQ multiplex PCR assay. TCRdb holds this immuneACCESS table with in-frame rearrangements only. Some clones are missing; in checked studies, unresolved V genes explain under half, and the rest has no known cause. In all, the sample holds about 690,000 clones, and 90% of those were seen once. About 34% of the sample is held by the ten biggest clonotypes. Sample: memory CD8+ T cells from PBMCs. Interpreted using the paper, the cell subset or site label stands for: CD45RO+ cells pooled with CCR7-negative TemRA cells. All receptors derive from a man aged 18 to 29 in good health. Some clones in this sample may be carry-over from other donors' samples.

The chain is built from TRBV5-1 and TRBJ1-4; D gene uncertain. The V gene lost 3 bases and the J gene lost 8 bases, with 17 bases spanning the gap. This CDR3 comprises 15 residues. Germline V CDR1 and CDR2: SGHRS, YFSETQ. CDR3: CASSSFGRPVEKLFF. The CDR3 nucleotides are TGCGCCAGCAGCTCATTCGGACGCCCCGTGGAAAAACTGTTTTTT.

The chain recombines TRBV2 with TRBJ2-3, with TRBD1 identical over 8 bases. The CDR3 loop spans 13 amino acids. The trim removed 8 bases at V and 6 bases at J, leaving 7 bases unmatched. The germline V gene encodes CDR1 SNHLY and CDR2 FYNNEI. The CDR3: CASQGAPTDTQYF. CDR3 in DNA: TGTGCCAGCCAGGGGGCGCCCACGGATACGCAGTATTTT.

This chain's CDR3 is CASSEGDYTGELFF. CDR3 nucleotide sequence: TGTGCCAGCAGCGAAGGCGACTACACCGGGGAGCTGTTTTTT. The V gene is TRBV9, the J gene TRBJ2-2, with D unresolved. V gave up 3 bases and J gave up 3 bases, with 9 bases separating them. Looked up from germline, CDR1 is SGDLS and CDR2 is YYNGEE. The CDR3 sequence is 14 residues long.

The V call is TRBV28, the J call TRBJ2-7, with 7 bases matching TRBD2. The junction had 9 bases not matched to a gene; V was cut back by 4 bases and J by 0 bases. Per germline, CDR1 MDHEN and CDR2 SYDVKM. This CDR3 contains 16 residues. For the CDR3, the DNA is TGTGCCAGCAGTTACCACAGGACTAGAGCCTCCTACGAGCAGTACTTC. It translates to CASSYHRTRASYEQYF. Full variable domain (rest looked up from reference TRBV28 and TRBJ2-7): DVKVTQSSRYLVKRTGEKVFLECVQDMDHENMFWYRQDPGLGLRLIYFSYDVKMKEKGDIPEGYSVSREKKERFSLILESASTNQTSMYLCASSYHRTRASYEQYFGPGTRLTVT.

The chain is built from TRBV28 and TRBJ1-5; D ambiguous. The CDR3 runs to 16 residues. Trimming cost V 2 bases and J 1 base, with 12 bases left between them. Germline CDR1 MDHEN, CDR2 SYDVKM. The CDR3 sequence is CASSLRNRRSNQPQHF. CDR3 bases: TGTGCCAGCAGTTTACGAAACAGACGAAGCAATCAGCCCCAGCATTTT.

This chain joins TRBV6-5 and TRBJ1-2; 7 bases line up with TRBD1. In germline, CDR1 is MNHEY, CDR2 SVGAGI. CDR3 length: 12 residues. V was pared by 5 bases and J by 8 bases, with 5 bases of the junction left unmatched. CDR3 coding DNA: TGTGCCAGCAGTGAGACAGGGCTCGGCTACACCTTC. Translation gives CASSETGLGYTF.

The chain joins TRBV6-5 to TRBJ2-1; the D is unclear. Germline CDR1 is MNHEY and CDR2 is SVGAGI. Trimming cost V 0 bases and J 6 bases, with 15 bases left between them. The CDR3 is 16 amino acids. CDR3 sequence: CASSYSESVRFNEQFF. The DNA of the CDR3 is TGTGCCAGCAGTTACTCGGAGAGCGTCAGGTTCAATGAGCAGTTCTTC.

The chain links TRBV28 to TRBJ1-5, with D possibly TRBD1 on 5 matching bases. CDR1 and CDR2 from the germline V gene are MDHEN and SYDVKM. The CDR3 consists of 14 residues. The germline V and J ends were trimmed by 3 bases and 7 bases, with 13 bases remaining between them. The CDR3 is CASSFPAWGQPQHF. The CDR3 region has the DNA TGTGCCAGCAGTTTCCCGGCTTGGGGGCAGCCCCAGCATTTT.

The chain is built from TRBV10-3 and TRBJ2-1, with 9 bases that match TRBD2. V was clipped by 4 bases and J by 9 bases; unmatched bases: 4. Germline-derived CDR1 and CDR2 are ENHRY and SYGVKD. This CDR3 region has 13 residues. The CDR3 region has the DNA TGTGCCATCAGTGGGGGACTAGCAGGTGAGCAGTTCTTC. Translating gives CAISGGLAGEQFF.